The present TCR beta chain was sequenced within a study of cytomegalovirus exposure and HLA in healthy donors. Study outcomes and limitations: According to the study, 150 to 200 TCR beta chains were cytomegalovirus-associated. Many donors shared some public TCRs, even though most TCR sequences were rare. Accounts indicate the classifier identified cytomegalovirus status with strong specificity and sensitivity. In the approximately 130 validation repertoires, 85% to 95% of cluster scores exceeded 0, per a later analysis.

Of note for this clone: Its specificity is unknown.

This table comes from immunoSEQ multiplex PCR, and its TCRdb copy is limited to in-frame clones, with some not included. This table holds some 130,000 clones, approximately 80% found once. After removal of 0 bases from V and 5 bases from J, the junction contained 14 bases not matched to a gene. The germline gives CDR1 SGHRS, CDR2 YFSETQ. The CDR3 extends over 17 amino acids. The chain joins TRBV5-1 to TRBJ2-7, with 7 bases identical to TRBD2. Sequencing input: PBMCs. This receptor was obtained from a man aged 30 to 45 in good health and CMV-seropositive. The DNA for the CDR3 is TGCGCCAGCAGCTTGGACAGACCTGGACTAGAGTTCAACGAGCAGTACTTC. Encoded protein: CASSLDRPGLEFNEQYF.